This passage covers 19 T cell receptor beta chains from one sample sequenced in a study of shared clonotypes between healthy human individuals. Method: immunoSEQ multiplex PCR; TCRdb's copy keeps in-frame clones and lacks some. The sample shows around 100,000 clones, 67% of them seen only once. Sequencing used memory CD8+ T cells sorted from blood. Regarding subset: CD45RO+ cells pooled with CCR7-negative TemRA cells. These receptors were obtained from a woman aged 25 to 39 in good health.

As for this clone: A junction boundary mismatches the germline segment, possibly from a read error. The sample contains more than one DNA sequence encoding this CDR3. J is TRBJ1-4 and V is TRBV6-1; no clear D. The CDR3 is 15 residues long. The germline gives CDR1 MNHNS, CDR2 SASEGT. The CDR3 is CASTAGPATNEKLFF. Here the CDR3 DNA reads TGTGCCAGCACCGCGGGCCCTGCAACTAATGAAAAATTGTTTTTT.

V gene TRBV10-1 combines with J gene TRBJ1-1, with no clear D. CDR3 length: 14 amino acids. Germline V gene sequence: CDR1 WNHNN, CDR2 SYGVQD (reference sequence). The V and J ends lost 3 bases and 6 bases respectively, with 14 bases between them. CDR3 in DNA: TGCGCCAGCAGTGAAACCCCAAGGAGCCCTGAAGCTTTCTTT. It is translated as CASSETPRSPEAFF.

The rearrangement links TRBV25-1 to TRBJ2-5; D gene uncertain. Looked up from germline, CDR1 is MGHDK and CDR2 is SYGVNS. The ends were cut back, 1 base at V and 5 bases at J, with 5 bases in the middle. This CDR3 has 12 amino acids. The CDR3 region has the DNA TGTGCCAGCAGTGAATCCCGGGAGACCCAGTACTTC. Encoded protein: CASSESRETQYF.

The chain couples TRBV25-1 to TRBJ1-1, with D possibly matching TRBD1 (5 bases). CDR1 and CDR2 from the germline V gene are MGHDK and SYGVNS. The CDR3 loop spans 14 amino acids. V lost 2 bases, J lost 0 bases, and 7 bases lay in between. CDR3 sequence reads: CASSEGGMNTEAFF. CDR3 DNA sequence: TGTGCCAGCAGTGAAGGGGGAATGAACACTGAAGCTTTCTTT.

In this sample, this clone turned up a few times. V gene TRBV6-4 combines with J gene TRBJ2-1, with D perhaps matching TRBD1 (6 bases). This CDR3 has 16 residues. Deletions cut 0 bases from V and 0 bases from J, with 9 bases between. Germline CDR1 and CDR2: MRHNA and SNTAGT. CDR3 sequence: CASSDSGGSSYNEQFF. The CDR3 nucleotides are TGTGCCAGCAGTGACTCAGGGGGTAGCTCCTACAATGAGCAGTTCTTC.

This clone was detected ten times or more. This chain uses TRBV29-1 with TRBJ1-1; a possible D gene is TRBD1 (5 bases). With 6 bases removed from V and 10 bases from J, the gap between germline ends came to 18 bases. This CDR3 region has 12 residues. Germline-derived CDR1 and CDR2 are SQVTM and ANQGSEA. The CDR3 region is CSVKAGELRAFF. The CDR3 DNA sequence: TGCAGCGTCAAGGCGGGGGAGTTACGAGCTTTCTTT.

The rearrangement uses TRBV7-8 and TRBJ1-1; weak D call: TRBD1 (5 bases). Trimming cost V 5 bases and J 5 bases, with 15 bases left between them. The CDR3 is made up of 14 amino acids. CDR1 is SGHVS, CDR2 FQNEAQ, per germline. The CDR3 loop reads CASSVPGGATEAFF. The DNA of the CDR3 is TGTGCCAGCAGCGTACCCGGTGGGGCTACTGAAGCTTTCTTT.

This chain joins TRBV27 and TRBJ2-1; D is perhaps TRBD2 (6 bases). Trimming took 5 bases from V and 6 from J, leaving 14 bases between them. The V gene's germline CDR1 is MNHEY and CDR2 SMNVEV (reference sequence). The CDR3 length is 14 residues. CDR3 residues: CASSLAWGGNEQFF. The DNA for the CDR3 is TGTGCCAGCAGTCTAGCGTGGGGCGGCAATGAGCAGTTCTTC.

The CDR3 loop reads CASSLAGNSNQPQHF. The CDR3 DNA is TGCGCCAGCAGCTTGGCAGGGAATAGCAATCAGCCCCAGCATTTT. V and J are TRBV5-1 and TRBJ1-5; D is possibly TRBD1 (5 bases). Looked up from germline, CDR1 is SGHRS and CDR2 is YFSETQ. The CDR3 is made up of 15 amino acids. The V gene lost 0 bases and the J gene lost 0 bases, with 7 bases spanning the gap.

The chain couples TRBV2 to TRBJ2-5, with D possibly matching TRBD2 (5 bases). The V gene's germline CDR1 is SNHLY and CDR2 FYNNEI. V was clipped by 7 bases and J by 5 bases, with 23 bases between them. The length of the CDR3 is 16 residues. The CDR3 DNA reads as TGTGCCAGCACTACGACGACTATCTCACAGTGGGAGACCCAGTACTTC. Protein: CASTTTTISQWETQYF.

This clone has only one observation. J is TRBJ2-7 and V is TRBV27, with 8 bases fitting TRBD1. After removal of 5 bases from V and 5 bases from J, the junction contained 5 bases not matched to a gene. CDR1 is MNHEY and CDR2 is SMNVEV in the germline V gene (reference sequence). This CDR3 region has 13 residues. CDR3 bases: TGTGCCAGCAGTCGGCCAGGGGGCGACGAGCAGTACTTC. It is translated as CASSRPGGDEQYF.

This clone is labeled medium-sized. The chain combines TRBV6-1 with TRBJ1-1, with 7 bases matching TRBD1. The CDR3 totals 14 residues. Per germline, CDR1 MNHNS and CDR2 SASEGT. Losses at the gene ends were 5 bases for V and 4 bases for J; bases not matched to a gene: 7. CDR3 coding DNA: TGTGCCAGCAGTAGAACAGGGGAGGGCACTGAAGCTTTCTTT. Translated: CASSRTGEGTEAFF.

The chain recombines TRBV9 with TRBJ2-7; 8 nucleotides align to TRBD2. The V and J ends lost 3 bases and 4 bases, in that order; junction bases with no gene match: 9. The V gene's germline CDR1 is SGDLS and CDR2 YYNGEE. The CDR3 extends over 15 amino acids. CDR3 coding DNA: TGTGCCAGCAGCGGCGGAAGCGGGAGTGCTTACGAGCAGTACTTC. Its protein product is CASSGGSGSAYEQYF.

J is TRBJ1-1 and V is TRBV5-4, with D hard to call. Per the germline V gene, CDR1 is SGHNT and CDR2 is YYREEE (reference sequence). CDR3 length: 14 amino acids. With 4 bases removed from V and 2 bases from J, the gap between germline ends came to 12 bases. The CDR3 coding sequence is TGTGCCAGCAGCACACAGAGCGTTAACACTGAAGCTTTCTTT. This gives the protein CASSTQSVNTEAFF. The whole variable domain, remainder taken from reference TRBV5-4 and TRBJ1-1, is ETGVTQSPTHLIKTRGQQVTLRCSSQSGHNTVSWYQQALGQGPQFIFQYYREEENGRGNFPPRFSGLQFPNYSSELNVNALELDDSALYLCASSTQSVNTEAFFGQGTRLTVV.

The V gene is TRBV28, the J gene TRBJ1-3; the D is unclear. CDR1 is MDHEN and CDR2 is SYDVKM in the germline V gene. The CDR3 runs 13 residues. Trimming cost V 10 bases and J 0 bases, with 10 bases left between them. CDR3 region: CATGRSSGNTIYF. The CDR3, as DNA: TGTGCCACCGGACGTAGCTCTGGAAACACCATATATTTT.

This chain links TRBV5-8 with TRBJ1-5; no reliable D call. Germline CDR1 and CDR2: SGHTS and YDEGEE. Trimming left V 4 bases short and J 2 bases short, with 16 bases between. The CDR3 has 16 residues. The CDR3 is CASSRRVSRGNQPQHF. The CDR3, as DNA: TGTGCCAGCAGCCGACGGGTTTCTAGGGGCAATCAGCCCCAGCATTTT.

V gene TRBV5-1 combines with J gene TRBJ2-7, with TRBD2 matching 13 bases. This CDR3 has 15 residues. Germline V lookup: CDR1 SGHRS, CDR2 YFSETQ. J lost 6 bases, V lost 4 bases, and 7 bases had no gene match. The CDR3 region is CASSIGLAGEGEQYF. The CDR3 coding sequence is TGCGCCAGCAGCATCGGACTAGCGGGAGAGGGCGAGCAGTACTTC.

The gene calls are TRBV27 and TRBJ1-2; D might be TRBD1 (5 bases). There are 13 residues in the CDR3. Trimming took 6 bases from V and 3 from J, leaving 11 bases between them. From germline, CDR1 is MNHEY and CDR2 SMNVEV (reference sequence). Here the CDR3 DNA reads TGTGCCAGCAGCCGCCAGGGAGACTATGGCTACACCTTC. This translates into CASSRQGDYGYTF.

The rearrangement joins TRBV18 to TRBJ2-3; 7 bases line up with TRBD2. The CDR3 consists of 18 residues. The junction had 11 bases not matched to a gene; V was cut back by 2 bases and J by 0 bases. Germline V gene sequence: CDR1 KGHSH, CDR2 LQKENI. The CDR3 DNA reads TGTGCCAGCTCACCAAGATTTCTAGCGGTAAACAGCACAGATACGCAGTATTTT. Residues: CASSPRFLAVNSTDTQYF.